These T cell receptor beta chains were read from a single sample in a study of OX40 agonist ivuxolimab in advanced cancers. TCRdb keeps only in-frame clones here, not all; method: immunoSEQ multiplex PCR. The data contain tens of thousands of clones, roughly 80% of them singletons. The material was CD4+ or CD8+ T cells sorted from blood, obtained in a trial of the OX40 agonist ivuxolimab. Receptors were obtained from an adult with an advanced solid tumor such as melanoma, head and neck, liver or kidney cancer. Each CDR3 is given with its conserved first and last residue.

v_gene	j_gene	CDR3aa
TRBV5-1	TRBJ2-3	CASSLKDTQYF
TRBV6-5	TRBJ1-1	CASRKQGILNTEAFF
TRBV7-8	TRBJ2-2	CASSPTRIGSTGELFF
TRBV7-8	TRBJ1-1	CASSLATGETEAFF
TRBV12-5	TRBJ2-1	CASGLGVSSYNEQFF
TRBV11-3	TRBJ2-1	CASSLGLAGVGRFF
TRBV7-3	TRBJ2-7	CASSSLSLASSYEQYF
TRBV4-1	TRBJ2-7	CASSQLDMGLAGAHEQYF
TRBV5-4	TRBJ1-2	CASSLTGTGGFYTF
TRBV19	TRBJ2-1	CASSHSYLSFF
TRBV27	TRBJ1-3	CASSPQGGNTIYF
TRBV5-6	TRBJ1-1	CASSPRGEPPFEAFF
TRBV6-6	TRBJ1-5	CASSYPDDRNQPQHF
TRBV20-1	TRBJ2-1	CSASAGWQFF
TRBV7-6	TRBJ2-7	CASSLFGGDYEQYF
TRBV6-6	TRBJ2-7	CASRRGSYEQYF
TRBV18	TRBJ2-6	CASSPVLQGAGANVLTF
TRBV27	TRBJ1-3	CASRPTGSSGNTIYF
TRBV4-3	TRBJ2-7	CASSQDGRGGAGYEQYF
TRBV9	TRBJ1-5	CASSAADAQPQHF
TRBV6-5	TRBJ2-1	CASRLGIYNEQFF
TRBV6-4	TRBJ2-3	CASSDSGRDTQYF
TRBV11-1	TRBJ2-1	CASSSPTSGPSSYNEQFF
TRBV7-2	TRBJ2-5	CASSPPGTRRGETQYF
TRBV7-2	TRBJ1-1	CASSFQGGGPEAFF
TRBV14	TRBJ2-7	CASSQVGLASHYEQYF
TRBV28	TRBJ1-2	CASSFGPRRGYTF
TRBV5-1	TRBJ2-3	CASSLRGSGVSSTDTQYF
TRBV11-2	TRBJ1-2	CASSSVRTPAGYTF
TRBV4-2	TRBJ1-2	CASSQYTRDSSLYGYTF
TRBV5-4	TRBJ2-7	CASSPGPGGVAYEQYF
TRBV10-3	TRBJ1-3	CAISVVKAYGNTIYF
TRBV28	TRBJ1-5	CASSSPPGDIYSNQPQHF
TRBV19	TRBJ2-2	CASSSDLAGTSGRKGTGELFF
TRBV2	TRBJ2-1	CASSERGASSYNEQFF
TRBV5-1	TRBJ1-2	CASRGGDYGYTF
TRBV19	TRBJ1-5	CASIGGWSNQPQHF
TRBV30	TRBJ1-6	CAWSVLRDLTRPLHF
TRBV4-3	TRBJ2-7	CASSQDVAGGSTYEQYF
TRBV7-9	TRBJ1-1	CASSLAGWGQRNTEAFF
TRBV5-1	TRBJ2-3	CASSFSGGRSTDTQYF